Described below is a single TCR beta chain sequence and its context. This entry is derived from a study of T cell responses to AZD1222 COVID-19 vaccine. J was trimmed by 4 bases and V by 4 bases; bases with no gene match: 8. The CDR3 runs to 15 residues. Germline CDR1 and CDR2: SGHRS and YFSETQ. Assay used: immunoSEQ multiplex PCR; TCRdb lists only in-frame clones, some missing. The sample includes about 150,000 clones, around 94% of them seen just once. The chain carries TRBV5-1 and TRBJ1-1, with 9 positions matching TRBD1. The specimen comprised peripheral blood, sampled on day 0 of AZD1222 vaccination. The clonotype originates from an adult in good health. The CDR3 is CASSQVRQGGTEAFF. CDR3 sequence (DNA): TGCGCCAGCAGCCAAGTACGACAGGGGGGCACTGAAGCTTTCTTT.